Given below is one T cell receptor (beta chain) in context. This sample was taken from a study of T cell changes during pregnancy in multiple sclerosis. Here immunoSEQ multiplex PCR was the method, and the copy in TCRdb shows in-frame clones only, minus some. Of about 20,000 clones listed, about 85% are singletons. V was pared by 0 bases and J by 6 bases, with 9 bases between. There are 13 residues in the CDR3. Per germline, CDR1 SGHTA and CDR2 FQGNSA. This chain uses TRBV7-2 with TRBJ2-7; D is ambiguous. Sequencing used CD8+ T cells from peripheral blood mononuclear cells, obtained after pregnancy. This TCR was recovered from a female donor in good health, enrolled as a control in a pregnancy study. The CDR3 region is CASSLAPGSEQYF. DNA of the CDR3: TGTGCCAGCAGCTTAGCCCCGGGTTCCGAGCAGTACTTC.